The rows below give T cell receptor beta chains drawn from one sample of a study of T cell responses to AZD1222 COVID-19 vaccine. Profiled with immunoSEQ multiplex PCR; TCRdb holds only in-frame clones, not every one. The sample lists about 140,000 clones, roughly 92% occurring once. This specimen consisted of peripheral blood, obtained 28 days after the second AZD1222 dose. The receptor source for this set is an adult who received the AZD1222 COVID-19 vaccine. Both conserved end residues are part of each CDR3. A D gene is named only where the DNA matches it firmly. Clone sizes are given selectively: once, few, many, or a class where the clone is expanded.

cdr3_aa: CASSLSTGSTDTQYF; cdr3_nt: TGTGCCAGCAGTTTGTCGACCGGGAGCACAGATACGCAGTATTTT; j_call: TRBJ2-3; d_call: NA; v_call: TRBV6-5; clone_size: NA
cdr3_aa: CSASKDRHYEQYF; cdr3_nt: TGCAGTGCTAGTAAGGACAGACACTACGAGCAGTACTTC; j_call: TRBJ2-7; d_call: NA; v_call: TRBV20-1; clone_size: NA
cdr3_aa: CASSQLKWQGDETQYF; cdr3_nt: TGTGCCAGCTCACAATTGAAGTGGCAGGGGGACGAGACCCAGTACTTC; j_call: TRBJ2-5; d_call: TRBD1; v_call: TRBV18; clone_size: NA
cdr3_aa: CASSRGTANTGELFF; cdr3_nt: TGTGCCAGCAGTCGAGGGACGGCGAACACCGGGGAGCTGTTTTTT; j_call: TRBJ2-2; d_call: NA; v_call: TRBV6-5; clone_size: NA
cdr3_aa: CATRGWLAHSPGRSYNEQFF; cdr3_nt: TGTGCCACCCGAGGATGGCTAGCTCACTCCCCTGGTCGGTCCTACAATGAGCAGTTCTTC; j_call: TRBJ2-1; d_call: NA; v_call: TRBV19; clone_size: NA
cdr3_aa: CASRTGQLHSGANVLTF; cdr3_nt: TGTGCCAGCAGGACTGGACAGCTTCACTCTGGGGCCAACGTCCTGACTTTC; j_call: TRBJ2-6; d_call: NA; v_call: TRBV27; clone_size: NA
cdr3_aa: CASSARGPRQPQHF; cdr3_nt: TGTGCCAGCAGCGCCCGGGGGCCAAGACAGCCCCAGCATTTT; j_call: TRBJ1-5; d_call: NA; v_call: TRBV5-6; clone_size: once
cdr3_aa: CASSIGGYQETQYF; cdr3_nt: TGTGCCAGTAGTATAGGAGGGTACCAAGAGACCCAGTACTTC; j_call: TRBJ2-5; d_call: NA; v_call: TRBV19; clone_size: NA
cdr3_aa: CASSDRADNQPQHF; cdr3_nt: TGTGCCAGCAGTGACAGGGCTGACAATCAGCCCCAGCATTTT; j_call: TRBJ1-5; d_call: NA; v_call: TRBV2; clone_size: NA
cdr3_aa: CASNSNEKLFF; cdr3_nt: TGTGCCAGCAATAGTAATGAAAAACTGTTTTTT; j_call: TRBJ1-4; d_call: NA; v_call: TRBV28; clone_size: NA
cdr3_aa: CASSWTQGRDGYTF; cdr3_nt: TGCGCCAGCAGCTGGACGCAGGGGAGGGATGGCTACACCTTC; j_call: TRBJ1-2; d_call: NA; v_call: TRBV5-1; clone_size: NA
cdr3_aa: CASSLQGATNEKLFF; cdr3_nt: TGCGCCAGCAGCTTACAGGGGGCAACTAATGAAAAACTGTTTTTT; j_call: TRBJ1-4; d_call: TRBD1; v_call: TRBV5-1; clone_size: NA
cdr3_aa: CASSQGRGGDRGDEKLFF; cdr3_nt: TGCGCCAGCAGCCAAGGCAGGGGAGGAGATCGTGGCGATGAAAAACTGTTTTTT; j_call: TRBJ1-4; d_call: NA; v_call: TRBV4-1; clone_size: NA
cdr3_aa: CASRDRGVPDTQYF; cdr3_nt: TGTGCCAGTAGGGACAGGGGAGTCCCAGATACGCAGTATTTT; j_call: TRBJ2-3; d_call: TRBD1; v_call: TRBV19; clone_size: NA
cdr3_aa: CASSRQKGTADTQYF; cdr3_nt: TGTGCCAGCAGCCGACAAAAGGGGACAGCAGATACGCAGTATTTT; j_call: TRBJ2-3; d_call: TRBD1; v_call: TRBV4-2; clone_size: NA
cdr3_aa: CASSQAQSGNTIYF; cdr3_nt: TGCGCCAGCAGCCAAGCCCAATCTGGAAACACCATATATTTT; j_call: TRBJ1-3; d_call: NA; v_call: TRBV4-1; clone_size: NA
cdr3_aa: CASSYPGRETQYF; cdr3_nt: TGTGCCAGCAGTTACCCAGGGCGAGAGACCCAGTACTTC; j_call: TRBJ2-5; d_call: NA; v_call: TRBV6-2/TRBV6-3; clone_size: NA
cdr3_aa: CASSLGGRDGYTF; cdr3_nt: TGTGCCAGCAGCCTGGGAGGAAGGGATGGCTACACCTTC; j_call: TRBJ1-2; d_call: NA; v_call: TRBV7-9; clone_size: few
cdr3_aa: CASSLQSYEQYF; cdr3_nt: TGCGCCAGCAGCTTACAGAGCTACGAGCAGTACTTC; j_call: TRBJ2-7; d_call: NA; v_call: TRBV5-1; clone_size: NA
cdr3_aa: CAVGADIISDEQYF; cdr3_nt: TGTGCCGTCGGGGCGGACATTATCAGCGACGAGCAGTACTTC; j_call: TRBJ2-7; d_call: NA; v_call: TRBV28; clone_size: once
cdr3_aa: CASSSPGGLGSEQYF; cdr3_nt: TGTGCCAGCAGCTCCCCGGGGGGCTTGGGGAGCGAGCAGTACTTC; j_call: TRBJ2-7; d_call: NA; v_call: TRBV7-3; clone_size: NA
cdr3_aa: CASSWMVRDEKLFF; cdr3_nt: TGCGCCAGCAGCTGGATGGTCAGGGATGAAAAACTGTTTTTT; j_call: TRBJ1-4; d_call: NA; v_call: TRBV5-1; clone_size: NA
cdr3_aa: CASRDELGKAFF; cdr3_nt: TGTGCCAGCAGGGATGAGTTAGGGAAAGCTTTCTTT; j_call: TRBJ1-1; d_call: NA; v_call: TRBV6-4; clone_size: NA
cdr3_aa: CAWSVEGPRGQPQHF; cdr3_nt: TGTGCCTGGAGTGTCGAGGGGCCTCGGGGTCAGCCCCAGCATTTT; j_call: TRBJ1-5; d_call: NA; v_call: TRBV30; clone_size: NA
cdr3_aa: CASTTSGLGNQPQHF; cdr3_nt: TGTGCCAGTACCACCAGCGGTCTTGGCAATCAGCCCCAGCATTTT; j_call: TRBJ1-5; d_call: NA; v_call: TRBV19; clone_size: NA
cdr3_aa: CASSPDAPPQMGEQYF; cdr3_nt: TGTGCCAGCAGCCCGGATGCCCCTCCTCAGATGGGCGAGCAGTACTTC; j_call: TRBJ2-7; d_call: NA; v_call: TRBV9; clone_size: NA
cdr3_aa: CASSFYDRASTDTQYF; cdr3_nt: TGTGCCAGCAGTTTCTACGACAGAGCAAGCACAGATACGCAGTATTTT; j_call: TRBJ2-3; d_call: NA; v_call: TRBV27; clone_size: NA
cdr3_aa: CASSLLRLNTEAFF; cdr3_nt: TGTGCCAGCAGTCTCCTTCGATTGAACACTGAAGCTTTCTTT; j_call: TRBJ1-1; d_call: NA; v_call: TRBV28; clone_size: NA
cdr3_aa: CAISDQGTGEKLFF; cdr3_nt: TGTGCCATCAGTGATCAGGGCACTGGTGAAAAACTGTTTTTT; j_call: TRBJ1-4; d_call: NA; v_call: TRBV10-3; clone_size: NA
cdr3_aa: CASSSRGNYGYTF; cdr3_nt: TGTGCCAGCAGTTCCCGGGGGAACTATGGCTACACCTTC; j_call: TRBJ1-2; d_call: NA; v_call: TRBV28; clone_size: NA
cdr3_aa: CASSVAGGPQETQYF; cdr3_nt: TGTGCCAGTTCAGTAGCGGGAGGGCCACAAGAGACCCAGTACTTC; j_call: TRBJ2-5; d_call: TRBD2; v_call: TRBV19; clone_size: NA
cdr3_aa: CASRQDSNQPQHF; cdr3_nt: TGTGCCAGCAGACAAGATAGCAATCAGCCCCAGCATTTT; j_call: TRBJ1-5; d_call: NA; v_call: TRBV7-9; clone_size: NA
cdr3_aa: CASSLPGRDILGNTIYF; cdr3_nt: TGTGCCAGCAGCCTCCCCGGGCGGGACATTTTAGGAAACACCATATATTTT; j_call: TRBJ1-3; d_call: NA; v_call: TRBV7-8; clone_size: NA
cdr3_aa: CASSLRGGPQPQHF; cdr3_nt: TGTGCCAGCAGCTTGAGGGGAGGTCCCCAGCCCCAGCATTTT; j_call: TRBJ1-5; d_call: NA; v_call: TRBV5-5; clone_size: NA
cdr3_aa: CASSNEGADNSPLHF; cdr3_nt: TGTGCCAGTAGTAATGAGGGGGCCGATAATTCACCCCTCCACTTT; j_call: TRBJ1-6; d_call: TRBD1; v_call: TRBV19; clone_size: NA